The 32 T cell receptor beta chains listed next were all sequenced from one sample in a study of cytomegalovirus exposure and HLA in healthy donors. The PCR was carried out with 60 Vbeta primers and 13 Jbeta primers. TCRdb keeps only in-frame clones here, not all; method: immunoSEQ multiplex PCR. Among hundreds of thousands of clones listed, over 80% were seen once. Sequencing was performed on PBMCs. The receptors were gathered from a boy aged 2 to 9 in good health and CMV-seronegative.

The chain links TRBV19 to TRBJ2-1; D is possibly TRBD2 (5 bases). From germline, CDR1 is LNHDA and CDR2 SQIVND (reference sequence). Trimming cost V 3 bases and J 2 bases, with 8 bases left between them. CDR3 length equals 14 residues. CDR3 sequence reads: CASSMGSTYNEQFF. In nucleotides, the CDR3 is TGTGCCAGTAGTATGGGGAGTACCTACAATGAGCAGTTCTTC.

This clone was observed a single time. The genes are TRBV4-2 and TRBJ2-5, with TRBD1 matching over 7 bases. The CDR3 covers 17 residues. V lost 3 bases, J lost 1 base, and 11 bases stayed unmatched. In germline, CDR1 is LGHNA, CDR2 YNFKEQ. CDR3 amino acids: CASSHEKHRQGQETQYF. The CDR3 bases are TGTGCCAGCAGCCACGAAAAGCATCGACAGGGCCAAGAGACCCAGTACTTC.

The chain is built from TRBV7-9 and TRBJ1-1, with a weak D call TRBD1 (6 bases). This CDR3 spans 14 amino acids. Trimming stripped 5 bases from V and 4 bases from J, with 14 bases between. Germline CDR1 and CDR2: SEHNR and FQNEAQ (reference sequence). CDR3 loop: CASSIGGRGTEAFF. CDR3 nucleotide sequence: TGTGCCAGCAGCATAGGGGGTAGGGGCACTGAAGCTTTCTTT.

This rearrangement joins TRBV11-2 to TRBJ2-2, with 11 bases that match TRBD1. Germline-derived CDR1 and CDR2 are SGHAT and FQNNGV. Germline trimming cut 2 bases from V and 5 bases from J; bases unmatched to any gene: 10. This CDR3 has 18 amino acids. DNA of the CDR3: TGTGCCAGCAGCTTAAGAGGGGGACAGGGGGTGTTTACCGGGGAGCTGTTTTTT. This encodes CASSLRGGQGVFTGELFF.

V gene TRBV6-5 combines with J gene TRBJ1-3; D not resolved. V was trimmed by 5 bases and J by 0 bases, leaving 8 bases between them. Germline CDR1 and CDR2: MNHEY and SVGAGI. The CDR3 sequence is 14 residues long. Here the CDR3 DNA reads TGTGCCAGCAGTCCGGGGTACTCTGGAAACACCATATATTTT. It is translated as CASSPGYSGNTIYF.

This rearrangement joins TRBV29-1 to TRBJ2-5; the D gene is possibly TRBD1 (6 bases). V shed 8 bases and J shed 7 bases, with 17 bases lying between them. CDR3 length: 12 amino acids. Germline CDR1 reads SQVTM; CDR2 reads ANQGSEA. CDR3 sequence (DNA): TGCAGCCCCTGGACAGCGCAGGGGACCCAGTACTTC. Translated: CSPWTAQGTQYF.

The CDR3 spells CASSLVLAGNTGELFF. DNA of the CDR3: TGTGCCAGCAGCTTAGTGCTAGCGGGGAACACCGGGGAGCTGTTTTTT. The gene calls are TRBV13 and TRBJ2-2, with 8 positions matching TRBD2. This CDR3 has 16 amino acids. The ends lost 1 base at V and 1 base at J; junction bases unmatched: 2. Germline CDR1 PRHDT, CDR2 FYEKMQ (reference sequence). Using reference TRBV13 and TRBJ2-2 for the parts outside the CDR3, the full variable domain is AAGVIQSPRHLIKEKRETATLKCYPIPRHDTVYWYQQGPGQDPQFLISFYEKMQSDKGSIPDRFSAQQFSDYHSELNMSSLELGDSALYFCASSLVLAGNTGELFFGEGSRLTVL.

The chain has TRBV28 and TRBJ2-1; D call uncertain. Germline CDR1 reads MDHEN; CDR2 reads SYDVKM. Trimming took off 5 bases at V and 4 bases at J, with 18 bases between the two ends. The CDR3 covers 16 residues. CDR3 sequence (DNA): TGTGCCAGCAGTGAAGCACTACAAAACTCGTACAATGAGCAGTTCTTC. Protein: CASSEALQNSYNEQFF.

The V gene is TRBV7-9, the J gene TRBJ2-5; 7 bases line up with TRBD1. The J call may be in error: the DNA end matches TRBJ2-7 better. Germline V gene sequence: CDR1 SEHNR, CDR2 FQNEAQ (reference sequence). This CDR3 has 14 amino acids. The DNA for the CDR3 is TGTGCCAGCAGCTTAAACGACAGGGCCCACGAGCAGTACTTC. Its translation is CASSLNDRAHEQYF.

The chain is built from TRBV2 and TRBJ1-2; 7 bases match TRBD1. Trimming removed 6 bases from V and 2 bases from J; junction bases left unmatched: 9. Germline CDR1 and CDR2: SNHLY and FYNNEI. The CDR3 runs 15 residues. The DNA for the CDR3 is TGTGCCAGCAGCCAACGGACAGGCCTAAACTATGGCTACACCTTC. Amino acids: CASSQRTGLNYGYTF.

This chain uses TRBV23-1 with TRBJ1-4, with TRBD1 as a possible D gene (5 bases). TRBV23-1 is treated as an ORF (open reading frame) with a function not yet certain. V lost 3 bases to trimming and J lost 7 bases, with 18 bases between them. The CDR3 sequence is 16 residues long. As DNA, the CDR3 is TGCGCCAGCAGTCACTCGTTGGAGGGACGAGGTGAAAAACTGTTTTTT. Protein: CASSHSLEGRGEKLFF.

V gene TRBV5-1 combines with J gene TRBJ1-1; 10 nucleotides match TRBD1. Germline CDR1 SGHRS, CDR2 YFSETQ. V shed 4 bases and J 5 bases; nucleotides not matched to a gene: 8. This CDR3 is built from 15 residues. The DNA for the CDR3 is TGCGCCAGCAGCCCGACAGGGGGCTTAAATACTGAAGCTTTCTTT. It codes for CASSPTGGLNTEAFF. Together with reference TRBV5-1 and TRBJ1-1, the CDR3 gives the full variable domain: KAGVTQTPRYLIKTRGQQVTLSCSPISGHRSVSWYQQTPGQGLQFLFEYFSETQRNKGNFPGRFSGRQFSNSRSEMNVSTLELGDSALYLCASSPTGGLNTEAFFGQGTRLTVV.

This clone came up once. This chain uses TRBV7-9 with TRBJ2-7, with a tentative D call TRBD2 (5 bases). CDR1 is SEHNR, CDR2 FQNEAQ, per germline (reference sequence). With 5 bases removed from V and 2 bases from J, the gap between germline ends came to 13 bases. The CDR3 is 14 amino acids. CDR3 in DNA: TGTGCCAGCAGCCCCCAGCGGATGGCCTACGAGCAGTACTTC. It translates to CASSPQRMAYEQYF.

V usage is TRBV6-6 and J usage is TRBJ1-1; the D gene is possibly TRBD1 (6 bases). This CDR3 is built from 15 residues. Trimming removed 2 bases from V and 4 bases from J, with 14 bases in between. Germline values: CDR1 MNHNY, CDR2 SVGAGI (reference sequence). The CDR3 nucleotides read TGTGCCAGCAGTTACCCGGGGGGCGGGAGCACTGAAGCTTTCTTT. Translated, it gives CASSYPGGGSTEAFF.

Of note for this clone: Other DNA sequences of this sample code for an identical CDR3. The CDR3, as DNA: TGCGCCAGCAGCTTCAGAGATACGCAGTATTTT. Amino acids: CASSFRDTQYF. The rearrangement joins TRBV5-1 to TRBJ2-3; D remains ambiguous. Trimming cost V 2 bases and J 5 bases, with 3 bases left between them. The CDR3 is made up of 11 amino acids. Germline CDR1 and CDR2: SGHRS and YFSETQ.

V and J are TRBV5-6 and TRBJ2-1; 9 bases fit TRBD2. Germline trimming cut 2 bases from V and 6 bases from J; bases unmatched to any gene: 6. The CDR3 has 15 amino acids. The germline CDR1 and CDR2 sequences are SGHDT and YYEEEE. This CDR3 reads CASSLGLALSNEQFF. Written as DNA, the CDR3 is TGTGCCAGCAGCTTAGGACTAGCGCTGTCCAATGAGCAGTTCTTC.

The CDR3 nucleotides are TGTGCCAGCAGCCCGGGGACAGGGGGCGGGAATAATGAAAAACTGTTTTTT. Amino acids: CASSPGTGGGNNEKLFF. V gene TRBV4-2 combines with J gene TRBJ1-4; 12 bases agree with TRBD1. Germline trimming cut 4 bases from V and 4 bases from J; bases unmatched to any gene: 7. Germline V gives CDR1 LGHNA, CDR2 YNFKEQ. This CDR3 spans 17 amino acids.

V is TRBV7-8 and J is TRBJ2-7; 9 nucleotides agree with TRBD1. The CDR3 extends over 12 amino acids. Germline assignment: CDR1 SGHVS and CDR2 FQNEAQ. The V gene end was trimmed by 5 bases and the J gene end by 9 bases; junction bases not matched to a gene: 5. The CDR3 reads CASSRTGDGQYF. The CDR3 nucleotides read TGTGCCAGCAGCCGGACAGGGGATGGGCAGTACTTC.

The CDR3 region has the DNA TGTGCCAGCAGTTTTGGGACAGGGGGAACTGAAGCTTTCTTT. It yields the protein CASSFGTGGTEAFF. V usage is TRBV6-1 and J usage is TRBJ1-1; 11 bases map to TRBD1. V gave up 5 bases and J gave up 5 bases; unmatched junction bases: 4. Germline CDR1 is MNHNS and CDR2 is SASEGT. The CDR3 loop spans 14 amino acids.

The rearrangement joins TRBV13 to TRBJ1-2; D possibly corresponds to TRBD1 (5 bases). The CDR3 spans 14 residues. CDR1 and CDR2 (germline): PRHDT, FYEKMQ (reference sequence). V lost 2 bases to trimming and J lost 8 bases, with 15 bases between them. CDR3 sequence: CASSLQGNISGYTF. CDR3 DNA sequence: TGTGCCAGCAGCTTACAGGGAAACATAAGCGGCTACACCTTC. The entire variable domain, with the rest obtained from reference TRBV13 and TRBJ1-2, is as follows: AAGVIQSPRHLIKEKRETATLKCYPIPRHDTVYWYQQGPGQDPQFLISFYEKMQSDKGSIPDRFSAQQFSDYHSELNMSSLELGDSALYFCASSLQGNISGYTFGSGTRLTVV.

The CDR3 region is CARSTGTNTGELFF. Written as DNA, the CDR3 is TGTGCCCGGTCCACAGGGACGAACACCGGGGAGCTGTTTTTT. This sequence joins TRBV30 and TRBJ2-2; TRBD1 is a possible D gene (6 bases). Germline V lookup: CDR1 GTSNPN, CDR2 SVGIG (reference sequence). The length of the CDR3 is 14 residues. V lost 8 bases, J lost 0 bases, and 13 bases lay in between. The variable domain in full, completed from reference TRBV30 and TRBJ2-2, reads SQTIHQWPATLVQPVGSPLSLECTVEGTSNPNLYWYRQAAGRGLQLLFYSVGIGQISSEVPQNLSASRPQDRQFILSSKKLLLSDSGFYLCARSTGTNTGELFFGEGSRLTVL.

The chain employs TRBV9 and TRBJ2-7, with 10 bases that match TRBD1. After removal of 7 bases from V and 3 bases from J, the junction contained 10 bases not matched to a gene. Germline-derived CDR1 and CDR2 are SGDLS and YYNGEE. The CDR3 spans 15 residues. In DNA, the CDR3 is TGTGCCAGCTCGGAGACAGGGGGCGCTTTCTACGAGCAGTACTTC. This gives the protein CASSETGGAFYEQYF.

This clone was detected once. V usage is TRBV7-2 and J usage is TRBJ2-5; D remains unclear. The CDR3 totals 12 residues. Germline V gene lookup returns CDR1 SGHTA and CDR2 FQGNSA. V lost 1 base and J 5 bases, leaving 5 bases between the germline ends. As DNA, the CDR3 is TGTGCCAGCAGCTTAGTCGGGGAGACCCAGTACTTC. It specifies CASSLVGETQYF.

The chain couples TRBV6-1 to TRBJ2-3; 8 bases align to TRBD2. In germline, CDR1 is MNHNS, CDR2 SASEGT. This CDR3 region has 16 residues. J gave up 8 bases and V 4 bases, and 14 bases lay outside the gene matches. The CDR3 here is CASSGAQRGPGATQYF. The CDR3 DNA reads TGTGCCAGCAGTGGCGCCCAGCGGGGGCCCGGGGCTACGCAGTATTTT.

The genes are TRBV2 and TRBJ2-7, with D hard to call. Germline CDR1 reads SNHLY; CDR2 reads FYNNEI. The CDR3 totals 12 residues. V was trimmed by 4 bases and J by 1 base, leaving 5 bases between them. The CDR3 DNA sequence: TGTGCCAGCAGTGTGTCGTCCTACGAGCAGTACTTC. Translation gives CASSVSSYEQYF.

This chain uses TRBV2 with TRBJ2-5; 15 bases agree with TRBD2. The V gene's germline CDR1 is SNHLY and CDR2 FYNNEI. V lost 6 bases and J lost 0; bases outside the gene matches: 5. The CDR3 totals 17 residues. The CDR3 region is CASSVGTSGGYQETQYF. CDR3 nucleotide sequence: TGTGCCAGCAGCGTCGGGACTAGCGGGGGGTACCAAGAGACCCAGTACTTC.

The chain uses TRBV10-1 and TRBJ1-1, with D unclear. The CDR3 covers 12 residues. Germline V gene data show CDR1 as WNHNN and CDR2 as SYGVQD (reference sequence). The V end lost 4 bases, the J end lost 11 bases, and 14 bases lay between the germline ends. The CDR3 protein is CASSAGSSHAFF. The CDR3 DNA reads as TGCGCCAGCAGTGCCGGGAGTTCGCATGCTTTCTTT.

The V and J genes are TRBV9 and TRBJ1-2, with D possibly being TRBD1 (5 bases). Looked up from germline, CDR1 is SGDLS and CDR2 is YYNGEE. The V gene lost 5 bases and the J gene lost 2 bases, with 19 bases spanning the gap. The CDR3 has 16 amino acids. The CDR3 spells CASSQGAGRANYGYTF. CDR3 nucleotide sequence: TGTGCCAGCAGTCAGGGAGCGGGGCGGGCGAACTATGGCTACACCTTC.

The V call is TRBV5-8, the J call TRBJ2-5; the D gene is possibly TRBD2 (5 bases). The V and J ends lost 0 bases and 6 bases respectively, with 12 bases between them. This CDR3 spans 14 amino acids. CDR1 is SGHTS and CDR2 is YDEGEE in the germline V gene. The CDR3 here is CASSLVGGGQTQYF. The CDR3 nucleotides are TGTGCCAGCAGCTTGGTAGGAGGTGGGCAGACCCAGTACTTC.

This clone came up a few times. This sequence joins TRBV6-1 and TRBJ1-5; D is ambiguous. Trimming cost V 4 bases and J 0 bases, with 10 bases left between them. The germline CDR1 and CDR2 sequences are MNHNS and SASEGT. CDR3 size: 15 residues. Here the CDR3 reads CASSVTDYSNQPQHF. As DNA, the CDR3 is TGTGCCAGCAGTGTTACAGATTATAGCAATCAGCCCCAGCATTTT.

The count of this clone is one. The J gene is TRBJ2-7, the V gene TRBV23-1; D not certain. TRBV23-1 is placed among ORFs of uncertain function. Deletions cut 2 bases from V and 1 base from J, with 6 bases between. The CDR3 sequence is 13 residues long. The CDR3, as DNA: TGCGCCAGCAGTCAAGGCAAATCCTACGAGCAGTACTTC. Amino acids: CASSQGKSYEQYF.

The gene calls are TRBV7-6 and TRBJ1-5; D uncertain. Between the trimmed V and J ends, which lost 2 bases and 4 bases, there was a span of 9 bases. CDR3 length: 14 residues. The germline gives CDR1 SGHVS, CDR2 FNYEAQ. CDR3 sequence: CASSLNGWNQPQHF. In nucleotides, the CDR3 is TGTGCCAGCAGCTTAAACGGGTGGAATCAGCCCCAGCATTTT.